The text below deals with one TCR beta chain. Its specificity is unknown. The entry originates in a study of T cells after yellow fever vaccination. Study overall: Researchers used SMART-Seq v4 Ultra Low Input to prepare fractions that had low cell numbers. General study results and limits: CD4 and CD8 compartments shared a small share of clonotypes, likely from convergent recombination. Most clones from primary vaccination were detected again post-booster (about 96% CD4, roughly 85% CD8).

MiXCR, applied by TCRdb to the 5' RACE reads, yields one record per CDR3 protein. The sample records under 550,000 distinct CDR3 sequences, 20% to 25% being singletons. V dropped 5 bases and J dropped 10; count of bases not matched to a gene: 2. Germline values: CDR1 SGHTA, CDR2 FQGNSA. There are 12 residues in the CDR3. The chain is built from TRBV7-2 and TRBJ2-1, with 10 bases that match TRBD2. The sequencing used PBMCs, collected 20 to 25 days after the first yellow fever vaccination. The TCR originated in a man aged 18 to 30 who received the YFV17D yellow fever vaccine. CDR3 protein: CASSKAGGEQFF. CDR3 DNA sequence: TGTGCCAGCAGCAAAGCGGGGGGGGAGCAGTTCTTC.